This passage covers 31 T cell receptor beta chains from one sample sequenced in a study of blood T cells in healthy people across ages. Through a sample-barcoded 5' primer and a J-beta primer mix, a second PCR was run for roughly 7 to 12 cycles. A single record per CDR3 protein comes from TCRdb applying MiXCR to the 5' RACE reads. The table has around 1,600,000 distinct CDR3 sequences, under 55% seen once. Sequenced input: blood. The receptor source for this set is a woman between 18 and 29 years old in good health.

The chain links TRBV9 to TRBJ2-5; D ambiguous. The closer fit of TRBJ2-7 to the DNA end suggests the J call may be wrong. The CDR3 loop spans 14 amino acids. The germline V gene has CDR1 SGDLS and CDR2 YYNGEE. The CDR3 DNA sequence: TGTGCCAGCAGCGTAGCTATCTCCGGCCGCGAGCAGTACTTC. Its translation is CASSVAISGREQYF.

V gene TRBV27 combines with J gene TRBJ2-4; 9 bases fit TRBD1. The J call could be wrong; TRBJ2-7 is a better fit for the DNA end. The CDR3 is 13 residues long. Germline CDR1 is MNHEY and CDR2 is SMNVEV (reference sequence). CDR3 amino acids: CASRRQGGYEQYF. The CDR3 region has the DNA TGTGCCAGCAGACGACAGGGGGGCTACGAGCAGTACTTC.

The chain combines TRBV6-2 or TRBV6-3 with TRBJ2-3; no clear D. The length of the CDR3 is 13 residues. The V gene lost 6 bases and the J gene lost 4 bases, with 11 bases spanning the gap. Germline CDR1 and CDR2: MNHEY and SVGEGT. In nucleotides, the CDR3 is TGTGCCAGCAGCATGATGGACCCAGATACGCAGTATTTT. The encoded protein is CASSMMDPDTQYF.

V and J are TRBV24-1 and TRBJ2-7; the match to TRBD1 covers 10 bases. Per germline, CDR1 KGHDR and CDR2 SFDVKD. After removal of 0 bases from V and 10 bases from J, the junction contained 11 bases not matched to a gene. The CDR3 loop spans 16 amino acids. The CDR3 loop reads CATSDLPARQGATQYF. CDR3 nucleotide sequence: TGTGCCACCAGTGATTTGCCAGCCAGACAGGGGGCTACCCAGTACTTC.

This clonotype was seen a few times. The chain is built from TRBV29-1 and TRBJ1-1; D is unresolved. Germline values: CDR1 SQVTM, CDR2 ANQGSEA. V was trimmed by 6 bases and J by 0 bases, leaving 8 bases between them. The CDR3 contains 12 residues. The CDR3 DNA follows: TGCAGCGTAACTCGACTGAACACTGAAGCTTTCTTT. Amino acid sequence: CSVTRLNTEAFF.

V usage is TRBV12-3 or TRBV12-4 and J usage is TRBJ1-4; D possibly corresponds to TRBD1 (6 bases). The CDR3 loop spans 17 amino acids. Trimming removed 5 bases from V and 4 bases from J, with 20 bases in between. CDR3 coding DNA: TGTGCCAGCAGTCCAGGACAGCTCGTTCAAGATAATGAAAAACTGTTTTTT. Protein sequence: CASSPGQLVQDNEKLFF.

This rearrangement joins TRBV6-5 to TRBJ2-3, with D possibly TRBD1 on 6 matching bases. The CDR3 covers 15 residues. Looked up from germline, CDR1 is MNHEY and CDR2 is SVGAGI. With 5 bases removed from V and 3 bases from J, the gap between germline ends came to 15 bases. CDR3 amino acids: CASSLRTANTDTQYF. The DNA for the CDR3 is TGTGCCAGCAGTCTAAGGACAGCTAATACAGATACGCAGTATTTT.

The chain recombines TRBV7-9 with TRBJ2-3, with D unclear. This CDR3 region has 16 residues. Germline CDR1 and CDR2: SEHNR and FQNEAQ (reference sequence). V lost 6 bases and J lost 0, with 16 bases in between. CDR3 DNA: TGTGCCAGCAGTTGGGTCCCACACTTGAGCACAGATACGCAGTATTTT. Protein: CASSWVPHLSTDTQYF.

This clonotype appeared a few times. V and J are TRBV5-1 and TRBJ1-2; D gene unclear. The germline CDR1 and CDR2 sequences are SGHRS and YFSETQ. Between the trimmed V and J ends, which lost 4 bases and 3 bases, there was a span of 16 bases. The CDR3 is 15 residues long. The CDR3 region is CASSDPALSDYGYTF. CDR3 coding DNA: TGCGCCAGCAGCGACCCTGCCCTAAGCGACTATGGCTACACCTTC.

The gene calls are TRBV4-1 and TRBJ2-1; TRBD2 aligns across 7 bases. The ends lost 3 bases at V and 13 bases at J; junction bases unmatched: 12. Germline V gene sequence: CDR1 MGHRA, CDR2 YSYEKL. This CDR3 has 14 residues. The CDR3 DNA reads TGCGCCAGCAGCCACCGGACTAGTCAAGAGACCCAGTTCTTC. Encoded protein: CASSHRTSQETQFF.

V usage is TRBV7-3 and J usage is TRBJ1-1; possibly TRBD1 for D (5 bases). Trimming pared 0 bases from V and 6 bases from J, leaving 11 bases between. Germline CDR1 reads SGHTA; CDR2 reads FQGTGA. This CDR3 contains 14 residues. The CDR3 DNA is TGTGCCAGCAGCTTAACGGGGAGGGACTCTGAAGCTTTCTTT. This encodes CASSLTGRDSEAFF.

This clonotype was recorded a few times. The CDR3, as DNA: TGTGCCAGCAGTGTCGGACCGCGGCACTACGAGCAGTACTTC. Residues: CASSVGPRHYEQYF. V usage is TRBV12-3 or TRBV12-4 and J usage is TRBJ2-7; D is uncertain. The CDR3 has 14 amino acids. Trimming removed 5 bases from V and 3 bases from J, with 14 bases in between.

The gene calls are TRBV6-2 or TRBV6-3 and TRBJ1-1; 10 nucleotides align to TRBD1. The trim removed 6 bases at V and 8 bases at J, leaving 6 bases unmatched. The germline V gene has CDR1 MNHEY and CDR2 SVGEGT. The CDR3 is 13 amino acids. This chain's CDR3 is CASRLGQGKEAFF. CDR3 nucleotide sequence: TGTGCCAGCAGACTGGGACAGGGGAAAGAAGCTTTCTTT.

The chain has TRBV4-3 and TRBJ1-1; possibly TRBD1 for D (6 bases). CDR1 is LGHNA and CDR2 is YSLEER in the germline V gene. The CDR3 runs 15 residues. Trimming removed 1 base at V and 0 bases at J, with 9 bases between. CDR3 nucleotides: TGCGCCAGCAGCCAAGCGGGACATATGAACACTGAAGCTTTCTTT. Its protein is CASSQAGHMNTEAFF.

The chain has TRBV20-1 and TRBJ1-2; tentative D call: TRBD1 (6 bases). The germline V and J ends were trimmed by 5 bases and 4 bases, with 23 bases remaining between them. The CDR3 is 16 amino acids. In germline, CDR1 is DFQATT, CDR2 SNEGSKA (reference sequence). CDR3 nucleotides: TGCAGTGCTGTCGGGGGGGCCCCATCGAGGGGCTATGGCTACACCTTC. Amino acids: CSAVGGAPSRGYGYTF.

Ten or more counts support this clonotype. The chain couples TRBV12-3 or TRBV12-4 to TRBJ2-5, with D perhaps matching TRBD2 (6 bases). With 7 bases removed from V and 7 bases from J, the gap between germline ends came to 19 bases. The CDR3 extends over 14 amino acids. DNA for the CDR3: TGTGCCAGCATCCGGGACTCCCTAAGTGGGACCCAGTACTTC. Amino acid sequence: CASIRDSLSGTQYF.

The rearrangement joins TRBV10-2 to TRBJ1-1; D is possibly TRBD1 (6 bases). This CDR3 has 15 residues. The germline gives CDR1 WSHSY, CDR2 SAAADI. V gave up 5 bases and J gave up 1 base, with 14 bases separating them. The CDR3 here is CASSYDRTENTEAFF. CDR3 DNA: TGCGCCAGCAGTTACGATAGGACAGAGAACACTGAAGCTTTCTTT.

The chain is built from TRBV29-1 and TRBJ2-5; 8 bases match TRBD1. Trimming cost V 0 bases and J 7 bases; bases outside gene matches: 7. CDR3 length equals 14 residues. Germline V lookup: CDR1 SQVTM, CDR2 ANQGSEA. The DNA for the CDR3 is TGCAGCGTTGAAGAGACAGGGGCGCATGTGACCCAGTACTTC. Translated: CSVEETGAHVTQYF.

This rearrangement joins TRBV10-3 to TRBJ1-1; no reliable D call. CDR1 is ENHRY and CDR2 is SYGVKD in the germline V gene. Deletions cut 0 bases from V and 4 bases from J, with 12 bases between. CDR3 length: 15 amino acids. This CDR3 is CAISESEGPGTEAFF. The CDR3 DNA is TGTGCCATCAGTGAGTCTGAAGGGCCTGGCACTGAAGCTTTCTTT.

The genes are TRBV20-1 and TRBJ2-7; possible D gene TRBD2, 5 bases. This CDR3 has 13 residues. V was cut by 6 bases and J by 2 bases, with 14 bases left in between. In germline, CDR1 is DFQATT, CDR2 SNEGSKA (reference sequence). The CDR3 reads CSATGKSTYEQYF. The CDR3 coding sequence is TGCAGTGCCACGGGAAAGTCCACCTACGAGCAGTACTTC.

This clonotype was seen many times. The V call is TRBV25-1, the J call TRBJ2-5; D not resolved. In germline, CDR1 is MGHDK, CDR2 SYGVNS. The CDR3 has 13 amino acids. Trimming removed 3 bases at V and 5 bases at J, with 10 bases between. In nucleotides, the CDR3 is TGTGCCAGCAGTGATCAATTCCGGGAGACCCAGTACTTC. Residues: CASSDQFRETQYF.

The V call is TRBV10-3, the J call TRBJ2-1; tentatively, D is TRBD1 (6 bases). The CDR3 sequence is 14 residues long. With 6 bases removed from V and 4 bases from J, the gap between germline ends came to 13 bases. The germline CDR1 and CDR2 sequences are ENHRY and SYGVKD. The CDR3: CAISDRFDYNEQFF. The CDR3 DNA sequence: TGTGCCATCAGCGACAGGTTTGATTACAATGAGCAGTTCTTC.

This clonotype turned up a few times. V usage is TRBV12-5 and J usage is TRBJ2-3; tentatively, D is TRBD1 or TRBD2 (6 bases each). Trimming stripped 4 bases from V and 4 bases from J, with 15 bases between. The CDR3 is made up of 15 amino acids. The germline V gene encodes CDR1 LGHNT and CDR2 FRNRAP. The CDR3 sequence is CASGSTPGGPDTQYF. The CDR3 nucleotides are TGTGCTAGTGGTTCCACCCCCGGGGGCCCAGATACGCAGTATTTT.

V and J are TRBV20-1 and TRBJ2-7; 8 bases fit TRBD1. The V segment lost 3 bases and the J segment 4 bases; nucleotides outside the gene matches: 5. This CDR3 is 13 amino acids long. Germline values: CDR1 DFQATT, CDR2 SNEGSKA (reference sequence). The DNA for the CDR3 is TGCAGTGCTAGTGCCAGGGGGCTGTACGAGCAGTACTTC. Protein: CSASARGLYEQYF.

V and J are TRBV5-1 and TRBJ2-3; D may be TRBD2 (7 bases). Germline loops: CDR1 SGHRS, CDR2 YFSETQ. V lost 4 bases to trimming and J lost 5 bases, with 17 bases between them. The CDR3 runs to 15 residues. The CDR3, as DNA: TGCGCCAGCAGCGCGGGGGCGGTTGGACAAGATACGCAGTATTTT. This sequence encodes CASSAGAVGQDTQYF.

This clonotype appeared a few times. The chain is built from TRBV9 and TRBJ2-3; TRBD2 matches at 8 bases. This CDR3 region has 16 residues. With V trimmed by 0 bases and J by 1 base, 4 bases remained unmatched. Germline V gives CDR1 SGDLS, CDR2 YYNGEE. CDR3 DNA: TGTGCCAGCAGCGTAGCCACTAGCGGAGGCACAGATACGCAGTATTTT. Protein product: CASSVATSGGTDTQYF.

This clonotype was detected a few times. The rearrangement uses TRBV20-1 and TRBJ1-1; D ambiguous. V was pared by 3 bases and J by 0 bases, with 11 bases between. CDR3 length: 14 residues. Germline values: CDR1 DFQATT, CDR2 SNEGSKA (reference sequence). The CDR3 sequence is CSASKPSVNTEAFF. In DNA form, the CDR3 reads TGCAGTGCTAGTAAGCCCAGTGTGAACACTGAAGCTTTCTTT.

This clonotype was seen a few times. The rearrangement joins TRBV20-1 to TRBJ2-7, with TRBD2 identical over 12 bases. Per germline, CDR1 DFQATT and CDR2 SNEGSKA (reference sequence). The CDR3 consists of 16 residues. V lost 0 bases, J lost 2 bases, and 5 bases stayed unmatched. CDR3: CSAREVLAGGPYEQYF. The CDR3 bases are TGCAGTGCTAGAGAGGTACTAGCGGGGGGTCCCTACGAGCAGTACTTC.

A remark on this clonotype: A junction end diverges from the germline sequence, so it may reflect a read error. This sequence joins TRBV7-9 and TRBJ2-3, with D perhaps matching TRBD2 (6 bases). The CDR3 has 16 amino acids. CDR1 SEHNR and CDR2 FQNEAQ come from the germline V gene (reference sequence). CDR3 in amino acids: CASSSTRHSSTGTQYF. CDR3 DNA: TGTGCCAGCAGCTCGACTAGACACTCTAGCACAGGTACGCAGTATTTT.

The chain combines TRBV29-1 with TRBJ1-2; D possibly corresponds to TRBD1 (6 bases). The CDR3 is made up of 12 amino acids. V lost 7 bases, J lost 4 bases, and 13 bases lay in between. Per germline, CDR1 SQVTM and CDR2 ANQGSEA. CDR3 loop: CSARRGAYGYTF. The CDR3 DNA is TGCAGCGCCCGCCGGGGGGCCTATGGCTACACCTTC.

This clonotype has ten or more counts. V and J are TRBV20-1 and TRBJ2-5, with TRBD2 matching over 7 bases. Germline V lookup: CDR1 DFQATT, CDR2 SNEGSKA (reference sequence). Trimming at V came to 2 bases and at J to 4 bases, leaving 7 bases not matched to a gene. This CDR3 has 14 amino acids. The CDR3 spells CSARQRGPRETQYF. DNA of the CDR3: TGCAGTGCTAGACAGCGGGGACCGAGAGAGACCCAGTACTTC.